This section outlines one T cell receptor (beta chain) sequence together with its context. The antigen is not known. Looked up from germline, CDR1 is SEHNR and CDR2 is FQNEAQ (reference sequence). V was shortened by 1 base and J by 6 bases, with 12 bases between the two germline ends. The CDR3 loop spans 14 amino acids. Unique molecular identifiers were affixed to single, distinct cDNA molecules. TCRdb reprocessed the 5' RACE reads via MiXCR and lists one record per CDR3 protein. This sample carries approximately 70,000 distinct CDR3 sequences, roughly 12% of them seen once, and the ten largest clones take 4% to 5.5%. This entry comes from a study of early T cells in non-severe SARS-CoV-2 infection. The wider study: The chains were unpaired, and the sequenced material was bulk RNA from unsorted whole blood.

Study-wide results and caveats: Matching with VDJdb favored anti-spike CD8 responses (missing private and CD4 specificities).

The chain carries TRBV7-9 and TRBJ1-1; D might be TRBD1 (6 bases). This receptor was obtained from an adult who was a healthcare worker with PCR-confirmed SARS-CoV-2 infection or an uninfected control (not recorded which). The sample taken for sequencing was whole blood. Here the CDR3 reads CASSLGGQGAEAFF. CDR3 nucleotides: TGTGCCAGCAGCTTAGGGGGGCAAGGCGCTGAAGCTTTCTTT.